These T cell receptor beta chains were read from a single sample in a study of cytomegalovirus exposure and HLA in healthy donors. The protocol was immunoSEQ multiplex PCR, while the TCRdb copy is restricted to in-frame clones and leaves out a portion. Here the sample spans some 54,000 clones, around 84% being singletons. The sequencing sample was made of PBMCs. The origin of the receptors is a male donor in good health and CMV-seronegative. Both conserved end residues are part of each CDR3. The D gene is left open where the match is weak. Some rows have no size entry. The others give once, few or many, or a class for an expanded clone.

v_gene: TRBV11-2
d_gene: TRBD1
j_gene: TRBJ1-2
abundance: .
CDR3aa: CASSYLLGTGSYGYTF
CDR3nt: TGTGCCAGCAGCTACCTACTCGGGACAGGCAGCTATGGCTACACCTTC

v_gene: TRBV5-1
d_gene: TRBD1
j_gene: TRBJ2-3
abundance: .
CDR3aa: CASSLDSGQGNTQYF
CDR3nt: TGCGCCAGCAGCTTGGATTCCGGACAGGGGAATACGCAGTATTTT

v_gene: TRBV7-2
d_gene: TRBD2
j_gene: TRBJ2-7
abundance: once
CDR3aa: CASSLASGGANEQYF
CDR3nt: TGTGCCAGCAGCTTAGCTAGCGGGGGGGCCAACGAGCAGTACTTC

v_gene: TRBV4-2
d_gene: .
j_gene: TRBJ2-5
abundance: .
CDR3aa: CASSQLRGAGQETQYF
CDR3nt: TGTGCCAGCAGCCAACTCCGGGGGGCCGGCCAAGAGACCCAGTACTTC

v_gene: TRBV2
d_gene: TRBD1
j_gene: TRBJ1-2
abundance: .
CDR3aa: CASTSGGRAGYTF
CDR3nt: TGTGCCAGCACCTCAGGGGGGAGAGCTGGCTACACCTTC

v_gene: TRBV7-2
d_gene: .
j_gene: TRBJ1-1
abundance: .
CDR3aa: CASSLARQGLAAFF
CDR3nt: TGTGCCAGCAGCTTAGCGCGGCAGGGGCTTGCAGCTTTCTTT

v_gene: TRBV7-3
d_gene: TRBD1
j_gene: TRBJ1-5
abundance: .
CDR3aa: CASSLTGQSNQPQHF
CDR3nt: TGTGCCAGCAGCTTAACGGGACAGAGCAATCAGCCCCAGCATTTT

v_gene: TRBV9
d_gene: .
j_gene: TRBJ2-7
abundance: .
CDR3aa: CASSVGSAGSEQYF
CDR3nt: TGTGCCAGCAGCGTAGGATCGGCGGGGAGCGAGCAGTACTTC

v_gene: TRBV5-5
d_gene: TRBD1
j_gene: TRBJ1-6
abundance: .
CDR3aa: CASSLEHTQGTDSPLHF
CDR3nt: TGTGCCAGCAGCTTGGAACACACACAGGGGACAGATTCACCCCTCCACTTT

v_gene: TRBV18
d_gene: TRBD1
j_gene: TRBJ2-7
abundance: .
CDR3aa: CASSRPGQGAYEQYF
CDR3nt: TGTGCCAGCTCACGACCGGGACAGGGGGCCTACGAGCAGTACTTC

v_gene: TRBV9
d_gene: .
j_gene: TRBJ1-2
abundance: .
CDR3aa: CASSHAREGLYGYTF
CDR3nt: TGTGCCAGCAGCCACGCGCGGGAGGGTTTGTATGGCTACACCTTC

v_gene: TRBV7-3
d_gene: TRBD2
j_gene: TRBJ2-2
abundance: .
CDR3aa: CASSLGLAGGTGELFF
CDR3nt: TGTGCCAGCAGCTTAGGGCTAGCGGGGGGCACCGGGGAGCTGTTTTTT

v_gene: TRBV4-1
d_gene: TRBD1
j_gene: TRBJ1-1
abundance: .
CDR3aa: CASSPGQANTEAFF
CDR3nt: TGCGCCAGCAGCCCGGGACAGGCGAACACTGAAGCTTTCTTT

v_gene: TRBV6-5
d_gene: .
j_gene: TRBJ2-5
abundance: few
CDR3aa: CASSSDTEETQYF
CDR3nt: TGTGCCAGCAGTTCGGACACAGAAGAGACCCAGTACTTC

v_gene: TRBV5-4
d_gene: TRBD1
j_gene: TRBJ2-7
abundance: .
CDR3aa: CASRTGISYEQYF
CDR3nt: TGTGCCAGCAGGACAGGGATCTCCTACGAGCAGTACTTC

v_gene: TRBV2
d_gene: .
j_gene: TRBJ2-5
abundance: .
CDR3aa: CASSNSGETQYF
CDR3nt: TGTGCCAGCAGCAACTCGGGAGAGACCCAGTACTTC

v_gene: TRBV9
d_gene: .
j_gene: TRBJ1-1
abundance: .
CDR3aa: CASSVGGPNTEAFF
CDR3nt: TGTGCCAGCAGCGTGGGGGGTCCCAACACTGAAGCTTTCTTT

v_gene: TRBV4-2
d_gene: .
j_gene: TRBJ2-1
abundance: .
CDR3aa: CASSQDDLQGESNEQFF
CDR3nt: TGTGCCAGCAGCCAAGACGACTTACAGGGAGAGTCCAATGAGCAGTTCTTC

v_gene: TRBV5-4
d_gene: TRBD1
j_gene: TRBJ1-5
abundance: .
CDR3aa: CASSEQGSRSNQPQHF
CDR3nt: TGTGCCAGCAGTGAACAGGGGAGTAGAAGCAATCAGCCCCAGCATTTT

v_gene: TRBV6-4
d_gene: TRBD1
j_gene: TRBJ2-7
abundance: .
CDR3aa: CASPGQGYEQYF
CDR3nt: TGTGCCAGCCCGGGACAGGGATACGAGCAGTACTTC

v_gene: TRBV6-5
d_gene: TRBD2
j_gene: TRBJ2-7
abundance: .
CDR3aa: CASSYSRGEAYEQYF
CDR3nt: TGTGCCAGCAGTTACTCGCGGGGGGAAGCCTACGAGCAGTACTTC